This T cell receptor (beta chain) was sequenced during a study of identifying expanded T cells in peripheral blood. Of note for this clone: Its antigen is still unknown.

The table came from immunoSEQ multiplex PCR; TCRdb's copy has only in-frame clones and leaves some out. The data contain roughly 100,000 clones, about 91% of them singletons. Per the germline V gene, CDR1 is MNHNS and CDR2 is SASEGT. Trimming took off 5 bases at V and 3 bases at J, with 14 bases between the two ends. The CDR3 spans 14 residues. Findings of the study overall: Differentially abundant clones: 1 to 1.5 between replicates, approximately 15 at around 2 weeks, 18 to 20 at four.

Sequencing used blood. The V gene is TRBV6-1, the J gene TRBJ2-7; no definite D call. This TCR was sampled from a person aged 18 to 70 in good health. The DNA for the CDR3 is TGTGCCAGCAGTAAAGGTCGTGGTGTCTACGAGCAGTACTTC. Translating it yields CASSKGRGVYEQYF.